This record concerns one TCR beta chain sequence. Its cognate antigen has yet to be identified. No much larger clone exists at a distance of one base, and base qualities are not known. The data were obtained in a study of shared clonotypes between healthy human individuals (dated by TCRdb to the early 2020s). In the study overall: The cohort comprised a couple of women and a few men aged 18 to 49 years. For each donor, CD4 naive and CD4 memory were each run on three plates, CD8 naive on two plates, and CD8 memory on one plate. To estimate repertoire size and how much clonotype sharing occurs between individuals, the study deeply sequenced the blood TCR repertoires of five or six healthy adults. Libraries were prepared and TCR repertoires were sequenced by different laboratories using diverse techniques, in order to increase sequencing depth and limit assay-specific biases. Leukapheresis yielded between about 0.8 and 8.9 billion PBMCs per donor.

What the authors observed across the whole study: Rarefaction of sorted-subset datasets indicated incomplete sequencing despite the large sequencing depth. Sampling was limited to blood, and TCR repertoires in tissue likely differ from TCR repertoires in blood. Estimated clonotype richness was generally larger for naive than for memory subsets. Compared with non-shared clonotypes, clonotypes shared by all four sorted-subset donors had higher generation probabilities. Based on pairwise subsampling, the degree of clonotype sharing among donors was expected to be affected by sequencing depth. Across a handful of donors, roughly 5% of naive CD4, approximately 4% of naive CD8, 2.3% of memory CD4, and 0.4% of memory CD8 clonotypes were shared. The genetic and exposure-history diversity represented was limited by the small number of donors.

CD8 naive samples were obtained by positive selection for CCR7 among CD45RO-negative cells, yielding a CD45RA+CCR7+ population from which TemRA cells were excluded. The donors were healthy, HIV-negative adults who had no recently reported acute infections or vaccinations. All donors were Caucasian adults living in Nashville, Tennessee, USA. Blood was obtained by leukapheresis, after which PBMCs were separated by Ficoll-Histopaque density gradient centrifugation and cryopreserved in liquid nitrogen vapor phase. Purity and quantity of every magnetically sorted T cell population were checked by analytical flow cytometry. From each sorted fraction, genomic DNA was isolated and quantified by UV absorbance on a Nanodrop 2000c. The germline V gene encodes CDR1 PRHDT and CDR2 FYEKMQ (reference sequence). Between the V and J ends, shortened by 3 bases and 8 bases respectively, the junction contains 17 bases. The CDR3, cysteine through phenylalanine, is 15 amino acids long. Only the CDR3 region is kept as DNA, spanning 45 bases read in frame from base 1.

TCR CDR3 regions were amplified from genomic DNA by multiplex PCR using the deep immunoSEQ assay. For each cell subset, the extracted genomic DNA was distributed evenly across all wells of several immunoSEQ 96-well plates, and each plate served as one replicate. Each replicate PCR for sorted subsets received about 220 ng genomic DNA, equal to about 30,000 T cell genomes. The purified libraries were quantified using a Qubit 3.0 fluorometer, sized with a Bioanalyzer 2100, and then quantified again using the KAPA Library Quantification kit. Each immunoSEQ 96-well plate was sequenced on its own single-read 150-cycle Illumina NextSeq 550 flow cell. The original methods were these. The immunoSEQ output contained only junctional sequences without quality scores, so filtering could not match that applied to full-length reads. To assign V/J genes and CDR3, sequences were annotated against IMGT germline references using PyIR, a Python wrapper for IgBLAST v1.9. Reads were removed for weak V/J assignments (E-value above 1e-6), missing CDR3, stop codons, out-of-frame junctions, or ambiguous translated residues. V3J clonotypes were defined as sequences sharing an identical inferred V gene, J gene, and CDR3 amino acid sequence. Percentage overlap between repertoires was computed as shared unique clonotypes divided by the size of the smaller repertoire. Repertoire richness was assessed with RTK rarefaction, the Chao1 estimator, and Recon v2.1 estimates of unobserved clonotypes. Generation probabilities were computed with OLGA for all TCRbeta clonotypes obtained by the gDNA method from four donors. TCRdb carries this immuneACCESS record with in-frame sequences only. Its versions omit some clonotypes, under half of them owing to an unresolved V gene in the studies checked, with the rest unexplained. The DNA was the basis for D and trimming; V, J and clone size are from that table. The sample contains under 2,000,000 clones, just under 95% of them found a single time. Jointly, the top ten make up around 1% of the sample.

The TCR was taken from a man aged 18 to 35 in good health. The rearrangement joined TRBV13 to TRBJ2-1, and the D gene may be TRBD2, 6 bases matching. The sample consisted of naive CD8+ T cells sorted from blood. Interpreted using the paper, the cell subset or site label stands for: CD45RA+CCR7+. This receptor carries the CDR3 CASSLTKEGSDEQFF. The sequenced DNA is TGTGCCAGCAGCTTGACAAAGGAGGGTAGCGATGAGCAGTTCTTC.